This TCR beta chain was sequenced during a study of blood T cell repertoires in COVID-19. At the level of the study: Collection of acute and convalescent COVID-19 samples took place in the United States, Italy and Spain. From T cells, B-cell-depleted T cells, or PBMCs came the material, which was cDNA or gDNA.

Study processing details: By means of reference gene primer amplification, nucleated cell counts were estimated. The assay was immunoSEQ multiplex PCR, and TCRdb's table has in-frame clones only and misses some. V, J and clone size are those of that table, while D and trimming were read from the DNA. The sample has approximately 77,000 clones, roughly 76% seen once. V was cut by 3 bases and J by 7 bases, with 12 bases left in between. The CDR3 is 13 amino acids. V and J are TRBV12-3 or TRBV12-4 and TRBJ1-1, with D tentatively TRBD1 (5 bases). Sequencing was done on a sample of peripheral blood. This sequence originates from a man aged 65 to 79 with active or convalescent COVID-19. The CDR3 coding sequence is TGTGCCAGCAGTTTGGAGGGGCCCTTTGAAGCTTTCTTT. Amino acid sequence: CASSLEGPFEAFF.